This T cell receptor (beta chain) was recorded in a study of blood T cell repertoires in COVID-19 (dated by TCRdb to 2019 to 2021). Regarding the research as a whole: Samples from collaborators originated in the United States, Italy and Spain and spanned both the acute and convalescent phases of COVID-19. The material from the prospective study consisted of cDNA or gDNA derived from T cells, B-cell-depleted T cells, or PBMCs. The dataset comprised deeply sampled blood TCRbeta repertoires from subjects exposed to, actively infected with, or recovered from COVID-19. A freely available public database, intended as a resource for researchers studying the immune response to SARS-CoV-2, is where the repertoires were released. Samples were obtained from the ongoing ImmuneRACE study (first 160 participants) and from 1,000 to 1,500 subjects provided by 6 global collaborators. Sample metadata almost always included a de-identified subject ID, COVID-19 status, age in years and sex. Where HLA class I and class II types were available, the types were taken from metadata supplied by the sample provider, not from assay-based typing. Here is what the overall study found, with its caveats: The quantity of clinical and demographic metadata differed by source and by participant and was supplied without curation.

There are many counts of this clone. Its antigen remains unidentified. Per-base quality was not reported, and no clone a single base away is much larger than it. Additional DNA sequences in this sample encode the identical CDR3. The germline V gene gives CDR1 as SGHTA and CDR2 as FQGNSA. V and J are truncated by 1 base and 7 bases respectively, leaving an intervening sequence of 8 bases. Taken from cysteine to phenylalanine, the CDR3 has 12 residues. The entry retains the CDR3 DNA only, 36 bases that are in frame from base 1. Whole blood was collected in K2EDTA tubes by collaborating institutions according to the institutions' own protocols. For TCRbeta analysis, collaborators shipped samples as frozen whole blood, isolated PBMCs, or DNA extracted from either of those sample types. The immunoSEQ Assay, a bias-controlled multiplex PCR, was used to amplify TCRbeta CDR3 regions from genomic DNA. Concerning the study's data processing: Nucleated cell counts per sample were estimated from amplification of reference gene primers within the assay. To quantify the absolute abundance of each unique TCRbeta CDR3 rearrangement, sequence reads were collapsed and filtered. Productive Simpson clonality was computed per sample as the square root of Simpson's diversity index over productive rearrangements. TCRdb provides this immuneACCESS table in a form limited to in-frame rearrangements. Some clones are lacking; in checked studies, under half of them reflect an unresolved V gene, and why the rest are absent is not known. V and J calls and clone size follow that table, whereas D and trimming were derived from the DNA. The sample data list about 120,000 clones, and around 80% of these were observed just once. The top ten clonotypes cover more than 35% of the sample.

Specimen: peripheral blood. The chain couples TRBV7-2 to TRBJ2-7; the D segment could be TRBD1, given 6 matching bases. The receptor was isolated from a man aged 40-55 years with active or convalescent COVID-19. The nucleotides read TGTGCCAGCAGCTTAGGGACAGTTGAGCAGTACTTC. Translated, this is CASSLGTVEQYF.